The 21 T cell receptor beta chains given below trace back to one sample, sequenced in a study of blood T cell repertoires in COVID-19. The repertoire was sequenced with immunoSEQ multiplex PCR; TCRdb's copy has only in-frame clones and lacks some. This sample has 280,000 or so clones, with roughly 90% found just once. Sample: PBMCs or T cells enriched from blood (not recorded which). These TCRs come from a young woman with acute COVID-19.

The J gene is TRBJ2-2, the V gene TRBV28, with D possibly matching TRBD2 (5 bases). Germline V CDR1 and CDR2: MDHEN, SYDVKM. V dropped 2 bases and J dropped 5 bases, with 12 bases sitting between them. This CDR3 is built from 15 residues. The CDR3 sequence: CASSLLRGPTGELFF. In DNA, the CDR3 is TGTGCCAGCAGTTTACTGCGAGGGCCGACCGGGGAGCTGTTTTTT.

J is TRBJ2-3 and V is TRBV10-1, with D possibly matching TRBD2 (6 bases). The CDR3 is made up of 15 amino acids. The germline V gene has CDR1 WNHNN and CDR2 SYGVQD (reference sequence). V was pared by 3 bases and J by 4 bases, with 14 bases between. CDR3 residues: CASSDGLGEADTQYF. Written as DNA, the CDR3 is TGCGCCAGCAGTGACGGGCTAGGGGAGGCAGATACGCAGTATTTT.

This chain uses TRBV4-2 with TRBJ2-7; D not resolved. This CDR3 is 16 amino acids long. V was cut by 0 bases and J by 1 base, with 13 bases left in between. The germline CDR1 and CDR2 sequences are LGHNA and YNFKEQ. The CDR3 sequence is CASSQDTTRGSYEQYF. As DNA, the CDR3 is TGTGCCAGCAGCCAAGATACGACCCGAGGATCCTACGAGCAGTACTTC.

The rearrangement uses TRBV6-5 and TRBJ1-5, with 9 positions matching TRBD1. V shed 5 bases, J shed 1 base, and the junction held 3 bases outside the gene matches. CDR1 is MNHEY and CDR2 is SVGAGI in the germline V gene. The CDR3 spans 15 residues. The CDR3 loop reads CASSPDRGSNQPQHF. The CDR3 DNA reads TGTGCCAGCAGTCCTGACAGGGGGAGCAATCAGCCCCAGCATTTT.

The V gene is TRBV28, the J gene TRBJ1-2, with 8 bases lining up with TRBD1. CDR3 length: 13 residues. J lost 5 bases, V lost 6 bases, and 5 bases had no gene match. Germline CDR1 and CDR2: MDHEN and SYDVKM. The DNA of the CDR3 is TGTGCCAGCAGCCTCGGGACAGGTTATGGCTACACCTTC. Translating gives CASSLGTGYGYTF.

The rearrangement links TRBV27 to TRBJ2-7; TRBD1 aligns across 9 bases. This CDR3 spans 14 amino acids. CDR1 MNHEY and CDR2 SMNVEV come from the germline V gene (reference sequence). J gave up 2 bases and V 8 bases, and 7 bases lay outside the gene matches. The CDR3 sequence is CASATDRGAYEQYF. For the CDR3, the DNA is TGTGCCAGCGCGACGGACAGGGGCGCCTACGAGCAGTACTTC.

The chain carries TRBV7-9 and TRBJ2-1; perhaps TRBD2 as D (6 bases). The germline V gene has CDR1 SEHNR and CDR2 FQNEAQ (reference sequence). The CDR3 contains 16 residues. V lost 3 bases and J lost 3, with 15 bases in between. CDR3 bases: TGTGCCAGCAGCTTTTGGGGCGGGGAGATCTACAATGAGCAGTTCTTC. Protein sequence: CASSFWGGEIYNEQFF. The full variable domain, completed using reference TRBV7-9 and TRBJ2-1, is DTGVSQNPRHKITKRGQNVTFRCDPISEHNRLYWYRQTLGQGPEFLTYFQNEAQLEKSRLLSDRFSAERPKGSFSTLEIQRTEQGDSAMYLCASSFWGGEIYNEQFFGPGTRLTVL.

The chain joins TRBV6-1 to TRBJ1-5; D gene unclear. Between the trimmed V and J ends, which lost 0 bases and 4 bases, there was a span of 13 bases. From germline, CDR1 is MNHNS and CDR2 SASEGT. The CDR3 contains 16 residues. The CDR3 nucleotides read TGTGCCAGCAGTGAAGCGACACAGACGGGGAATCAGCCCCAGCATTTT. Its protein is CASSEATQTGNQPQHF.

The rearrangement uses TRBV19 and TRBJ1-2; TRBD1 matches 7 bases. The CDR3 runs to 16 residues. CDR1 and CDR2 (germline): LNHDA, SQIVND (reference sequence). After removal of 7 bases from V and 6 bases from J, the junction contained 17 bases not matched to a gene. The CDR3, as DNA: TGTGCCAGTAAGGCCCCCCCCCAGGGGGTAAGAGATGGCTACACCTTC. Its translation: CASKAPPQGVRDGYTF. Full variable domain (outside the CDR3, taken from reference TRBV19 and TRBJ1-2): DGGITQSPKYLFRKEGQNVTLSCEQNLNHDAMYWYRQDPGQGLRLIYYSQIVNDFQKGDIAEGYSVSREKKESFPLTVTSAQKNPTAFYLCASKAPPQGVRDGYTFGSGTRLTVV.

This clone is a singleton in its sample. J is TRBJ1-5 and V is TRBV21-1; TRBD1 reflects the table's D call only, with no check against the DNA. TRBV21-1 is a recognized pseudogene. The CDR3 is made up of 18 amino acids. The CDR3 loop is CASSKEGSTGASNQPQHF. In DNA form, the CDR3 reads TGTGCCAGCAGCAAAGAGGGATCGACAGGGGCTAGCAATCAGCCCCAGCATTTT.

The gene calls are TRBV28 and TRBJ2-1; D is unresolved. V was pared by 4 bases and J by 7 bases, with 8 bases between. Per the germline V gene, CDR1 is MDHEN and CDR2 is SYDVKM. This CDR3 region has 12 residues. CDR3 amino acids: CASSSLPNEQFF. CDR3 coding DNA: TGTGCCAGCAGTTCCCTTCCGAATGAGCAGTTCTTC.

This chain links TRBV29-1 with TRBJ1-2, with 8 bases matching TRBD1. V trimming: 6 bases; J trimming: 5 bases; junction bases outside the gene matches: 8. Germline V gene data show CDR1 as SQVTM and CDR2 as ANQGSEA. The CDR3 loop spans 13 amino acids. Written as DNA, the CDR3 is TGCAGCGTACGCGACAGGGGAGGATATGGCTACACCTTC. The encoded protein is CSVRDRGGYGYTF.

CDR3 nucleotide sequence: TGTGCCAGCAGTTACGAAGACAGGGGGCTCTATGGCTACACCTTC. As protein: CASSYEDRGLYGYTF. This chain connects TRBV6-5 to TRBJ1-2; 10 bases align to TRBD1. The germline V gene encodes CDR1 MNHEY and CDR2 SVGAGI. V dropped 2 bases and J dropped 4; count of bases not matched to a gene: 4. The CDR3 covers 15 residues.

The CDR3 loop reads CASSRIGTSGRDYEQYF. The CDR3 DNA sequence: TGCGCCAGCAGCCGCATTGGGACTAGCGGGAGGGACTACGAGCAGTACTTC. The chain is built from TRBV4-1 and TRBJ2-7; 16 nucleotides align to TRBD2. The germline CDR1 and CDR2 sequences are MGHRA and YSYEKL. The CDR3 consists of 17 residues. V was pared by 4 bases and J by 3 bases, with 6 bases of the junction left unmatched.

The CDR3 reads CASSLALADYNEQFF. The CDR3 bases are TGTGCCAGCAGCTTAGCACTAGCGGATTACAATGAGCAGTTCTTC. The chain carries TRBV11-2 and TRBJ2-1; 8 bases map to TRBD2. There are 15 residues in the CDR3. J was trimmed by 4 bases and V by 1 base; bases with no gene match: 3. Germline CDR1 SGHAT, CDR2 FQNNGV.

The chain combines TRBV2 with TRBJ2-5, with D possibly being TRBD1 (5 bases). This CDR3 is 14 amino acids long. The germline V gene encodes CDR1 SNHLY and CDR2 FYNNEI. Trimming stripped 0 bases from V and 7 bases from J, with 12 bases between. DNA for the CDR3: TGTGCCAGCAGTGAAGCCTCCCTAGGGGCGACCCAGTACTTC. Translated, it gives CASSEASLGATQYF. Based on the CDR3 plus reference TRBV2 and TRBJ2-5, the full variable domain is EPEVTQTPSHQVTQMGQEVILRCVPISNHLYFYWYRQILGQKVEFLVSFYNNEISEKSEIFDDQFSVERPDGSNFTLKIRSTKLEDSAMYFCASSEASLGATQYFGPGTRLLVL.

The genes are TRBV27 and TRBJ2-7, with D possibly TRBD2 on 5 matching bases. V was trimmed by 6 bases and J by 5 bases, leaving 17 bases between them. The CDR3 loop spans 14 amino acids. The germline gives CDR1 MNHEY, CDR2 SMNVEV (reference sequence). The CDR3 here is CASSRGWEWDEQYF. CDR3 nucleotides: TGTGCCAGCAGCCGAGGGTGGGAGTGGGACGAGCAGTACTTC.

The rearrangement uses TRBV5-1 and TRBJ2-2; 8 nucleotides line up with TRBD2. CDR1 and CDR2 from the germline V gene are SGHRS and YFSETQ. CDR3 length equals 15 residues. Trimming removed 4 bases from V and 3 bases from J; junction bases left unmatched: 5. CDR3 in amino acids: CASSITSGYTGELFF. The CDR3, as DNA: TGCGCCAGCAGCATTACTAGCGGCTACACCGGGGAGCTGTTTTTT.

The chain recombines TRBV27 with TRBJ2-7; TRBD2 matches 9 bases. Germline trimming cut 0 bases from V and 2 bases from J; bases unmatched to any gene: 2. The CDR3 consists of 15 residues. Germline-derived CDR1 and CDR2 are MNHEY and SMNVEV (reference sequence). As DNA, the CDR3 is TGTGCCAGCAGTTTATCGACTAGCGGAACCTACGAGCAGTACTTC. Residues: CASSLSTSGTYEQYF.

The chain recombines TRBV4-2 with TRBJ2-7, with 7 bases matching TRBD2. Trimming cost V 1 base and J 3 bases; bases outside gene matches: 9. The germline CDR1 and CDR2 sequences are LGHNA and YNFKEQ. The CDR3 extends over 16 amino acids. As DNA, the CDR3 is TGTGCCAGCAGCCAAGCTCCGGGACTACCGAACTACGAGCAGTACTTC. This encodes CASSQAPGLPNYEQYF.

The genes are TRBV24-1 and TRBJ2-7, with no clear D. The CDR3 runs to 16 residues. CDR1 is KGHDR, CDR2 SFDVKD, per germline. V lost 3 bases to trimming and J lost 0 bases, with 14 bases between them. The CDR3 sequence: CATSDPGSKNSYEQYF. CDR3 nucleotide sequence: TGTGCCACCAGTGATCCCGGGTCCAAAAACTCCTACGAGCAGTACTTC.